The 22 T cell receptor beta chains reported below all come from one sample, sequenced in a study of shared clonotypes between healthy human individuals. Method: immunoSEQ multiplex PCR; TCRdb's copy keeps in-frame clones and lacks some. The sample carries some 660,000 clones, approximately 73% recorded once. Sequenced sample: memory CD4+ T cells sorted from blood. The sample's subset: CD45RA-negative fraction. The receptor set was obtained from a woman aged 25 to 45 in good health.

The V gene is TRBV10-3, the J gene TRBJ2-5, with a weak D call TRBD2 (5 bases). Trimming removed 6 bases from V and 4 bases from J, with 15 bases in between. The CDR3 sequence is 14 residues long. The germline CDR1 and CDR2 sequences are ENHRY and SYGVKD. Here the CDR3 DNA reads TGTGCCATCAGGACGGACTCAAGCGGAGAGACCCAGTACTTC. Protein sequence: CAIRTDSSGETQYF.

The rearrangement links TRBV6-1 to TRBJ2-1; D remains unclear. The germline CDR1 and CDR2 sequences are MNHNS and SASEGT. Trimming cost V 3 bases and J 3 bases, with 6 bases left between them. The length of the CDR3 is 13 residues. CDR3 region: CASSDKDYNEQFF. The CDR3 bases are TGTGCCAGCAGTGATAAGGACTACAATGAGCAGTTCTTC.

The chain carries TRBV28 and TRBJ2-3; either TRBD1 or TRBD2 may supply D (5 bases each). Germline V gives CDR1 MDHEN, CDR2 SYDVKM. Trimming removed 7 bases from V and 3 bases from J, with 14 bases in between. The CDR3 is made up of 14 amino acids. The CDR3 spells CASIKGSMTDTQYF. The CDR3 DNA sequence: TGTGCCAGCATCAAGGGGAGTATGACAGATACGCAGTATTTT.

J is TRBJ2-7 and V is TRBV7-2; TRBD2 agrees at 12 bases. The V segment lost 2 bases and the J segment 2 bases; nucleotides outside the gene matches: 13. Germline CDR1 and CDR2: SGHTA and FQGNSA. The CDR3 runs to 19 residues. The CDR3 nucleotides read TGTGCCAGCAGCTTAATCAAGGCTAGCGGGAGGGTTTCTCCCTACGAGCAGTACTTC. Its translation is CASSLIKASGRVSPYEQYF.

V is TRBV29-1 and J is TRBJ2-3; D may match TRBD1 or TRBD2 (5 bases each). The CDR3 totals 15 residues. V was trimmed by 7 bases and J by 1 base, leaving 18 bases between them. Germline V CDR1 and CDR2: SQVTM, ANQGSEA. As DNA, the CDR3 is TGCAGCGGGGGAAGAGGGGCGTACGGCACAGATACGCAGTATTTT. Amino acid sequence: CSGGRGAYGTDTQYF.

In DNA form, the CDR3 reads TGTGCCAGCACCGATGACGTTAGCAATCAGCCCCAGCATTTT. It codes for CASTDDVSNQPQHF. V is TRBV6-1 and J is TRBJ1-5, with unresolved D. This CDR3 region has 14 residues. V lost 7 bases to trimming and J lost 0 bases, with 10 bases between them. The V gene's germline CDR1 is MNHNS and CDR2 SASEGT.

The chain has TRBV28 and TRBJ1-1, with D perhaps matching TRBD1 (5 bases). The CDR3 loop spans 12 amino acids. Germline V gene data show CDR1 as MDHEN and CDR2 as SYDVKM. The germline V and J ends were trimmed by 4 bases and 11 bases, with 14 bases remaining between them. The CDR3 coding sequence is TGTGCCAGCAGTTCCGGACACCGGGCGGCTTTCTTT. Translation gives CASSSGHRAAFF. Full variable domain (rest looked up from reference TRBV28 and TRBJ1-1): DVKVTQSSRYLVKRTGEKVFLECVQDMDHENMFWYRQDPGLGLRLIYFSYDVKMKEKGDIPEGYSVSREKKERFSLILESASTNQTSMYLCASSSGHRAAFFGQGTRLTVV.

This clone was recorded many times. The same CDR3 is also encoded by other DNA sequences in this sample. For the CDR3, the DNA is TGTGCCAGCAGTCGTACAGGGGGTTCCTACGAGCAGTACTTC. It yields the protein CASSRTGGSYEQYF. The V and J genes are TRBV2 and TRBJ2-7; 8 bases match TRBD1. With V trimmed by 5 bases and J by 1 base, 4 bases remained unmatched. The CDR3 is 14 residues long. CDR1 and CDR2 (germline): SNHLY, FYNNEI.

The V and J genes are TRBV30 and TRBJ2-2; D remains unclear. The germline V gene has CDR1 GTSNPN and CDR2 SVGIG (reference sequence). Trimming removed 3 bases at V and 2 bases at J, with 4 bases between. The CDR3 runs to 12 residues. The CDR3 nucleotides are TGTGCCTGGAGGTCTAACACCGGGGAGCTGTTTTTT. The encoded protein is CAWRSNTGELFF.

This clone has just a few counts. This chain joins TRBV5-6 and TRBJ2-1; 9 bases are a match to TRBD1. The CDR3 is 17 amino acids. CDR1 is SGHDT and CDR2 is YYEEEE in the germline V gene. The J segment lost 7 bases and the V segment lost 4 bases, leaving 15 bases of the junction unmatched. Here the CDR3 reads CASSPMGFKQGANEQFF. The CDR3 region has the DNA TGTGCCAGCAGCCCTATGGGGTTTAAACAGGGGGCGAATGAGCAGTTCTTC.

The rearrangement uses TRBV9 and TRBJ2-3; D is undetermined. Trimming stripped 2 bases from V and 2 bases from J, with 18 bases between. Germline CDR1 is SGDLS and CDR2 is YYNGEE. The CDR3 sequence is 17 residues long. CDR3 amino acids: CASSVALGPPITDTQYF. The CDR3 DNA reads TGTGCCAGCAGCGTTGCGTTAGGGCCTCCCATCACAGATACGCAGTATTTT.

This clone was counted only a few times. The genes are TRBV6-6 and TRBJ2-7; unclear D gene. V lost 6 bases and J 6 bases, leaving 18 bases between the germline ends. CDR1 MNHNY and CDR2 SVGAGI come from the germline V gene (reference sequence). The CDR3 consists of 14 residues. Here the CDR3 reads CASSLSGGISEQYF. CDR3 sequence (DNA): TGTGCCAGCAGCCTCTCAGGTGGGATTTCCGAGCAGTACTTC.

The V gene is TRBV7-9, the J gene TRBJ2-7, with D tentatively TRBD1 or TRBD2 (6 bases each). This CDR3 is 16 amino acids long. V shed 5 bases and J shed 5 bases, with 22 bases lying between them. Germline V gene data show CDR1 as SEHNR and CDR2 as FQNEAQ (reference sequence). CDR3: CASSLRFSGEADEQYF. The CDR3 DNA reads TGTGCCAGCAGCCTAAGATTTTCAGGGGAGGCAGACGAGCAGTACTTC.

The rearrangement joins TRBV6-6 to TRBJ2-1; perhaps TRBD2 as D (5 bases). Trimming took off 0 bases at V and 8 bases at J, with 11 bases between the two ends. The germline V gene encodes CDR1 MNHNY and CDR2 SVGAGI (reference sequence). This CDR3 has 14 amino acids. CDR3 region: CASSYSTSSYEQFF. The CDR3 nucleotides are TGTGCCAGCAGTTACTCGACGTCTAGCTATGAGCAGTTCTTC.

V is TRBV2 and J is TRBJ1-1, with 8 bases aligning to TRBD1. The germline gives CDR1 SNHLY, CDR2 FYNNEI. Unmatched junction bases numbered 5, after V lost 5 bases and J lost 3 bases. The CDR3 length is 14 residues. The CDR3 here is CASSRQGRDTEAFF. CDR3 DNA sequence: TGTGCCAGCAGTAGACAGGGGAGGGACACTGAAGCTTTCTTT.

The V gene is TRBV28, the J gene TRBJ2-7, with D maybe TRBD2 (5 bases). The CDR3 has 14 residues. V shed 3 bases and J shed 2 bases, with 11 bases lying between them. Germline CDR1 is MDHEN and CDR2 is SYDVKM. CDR3 DNA: TGTGCCAGCAGTTTTTCGGGGAAACCCTACGAGCAGTACTTC. Translating it yields CASSFSGKPYEQYF.

This chain connects TRBV19 to TRBJ1-5; unclear D gene. With 4 bases removed from V and 1 base from J, the gap between germline ends came to 5 bases. CDR1 LNHDA and CDR2 SQIVND come from the germline V gene (reference sequence). This CDR3 contains 13 residues. The CDR3 protein is CASSKKSNQPQHF. The CDR3 region has the DNA TGTGCCAGTAGTAAGAAGAGCAATCAGCCCCAGCATTTT. Drawing the rest from reference TRBV19 and TRBJ1-5, the complete variable domain is DGGITQSPKYLFRKEGQNVTLSCEQNLNHDAMYWYRQDPGQGLRLIYYSQIVNDFQKGDIAEGYSVSREKKESFPLTVTSAQKNPTAFYLCASSKKSNQPQHFGDGTRLSIL.

The gene calls are TRBV10-3 and TRBJ2-1, with D possibly being TRBD1 (9 bases). This CDR3 has 18 amino acids. V lost 5 bases and J 11 bases, leaving 31 bases between the germline ends. Germline CDR1 and CDR2: ENHRY and SYGVKD. DNA of the CDR3: TGTGCCATCAGTTCGGACAGGGGCCCCGGACTAGCCTCACTTAAGCAGTTCTTC. This encodes CAISSDRGPGLASLKQFF.

The V and J genes are TRBV10-3 and TRBJ1-2, with 7 bases fitting TRBD1. V trimming: 3 bases; J trimming: 8 bases; junction bases outside the gene matches: 6. CDR1 is ENHRY and CDR2 is SYGVKD in the germline V gene. The CDR3 is made up of 13 amino acids. In DNA, the CDR3 is TGTGCCATCAGTGAAGACAGGGTAGGAGGCTACACCTTC. It encodes CAISEDRVGGYTF.

The genes are TRBV18 and TRBJ1-1, with D unresolved. This CDR3 region has 13 residues. V gave up 2 bases and J gave up 3 bases, with 7 bases separating them. Germline values: CDR1 KGHSH, CDR2 LQKENI. This CDR3 reads CASSPGRYTEAFF. The CDR3 nucleotides are TGTGCCAGCTCACCAGGGCGGTACACTGAAGCTTTCTTT.

V is TRBV20-1 and J is TRBJ2-7, with D unclear. CDR1 and CDR2 from the germline V gene are DFQATT and SNEGSKA (reference sequence). The CDR3 consists of 11 residues. Trimming cost V 3 bases and J 2 bases, with 5 bases left between them. The CDR3: CSASTAYEQYF. The CDR3 nucleotides are TGCAGTGCTAGTACAGCCTACGAGCAGTACTTC.

This clone has only a few counts. The chain joins TRBV4-1 to TRBJ2-7, with TRBD1 as a possible D gene (5 bases). V was trimmed by 4 bases and J by 7 bases, leaving 26 bases between them. The CDR3 loop spans 17 amino acids. Per the germline V gene, CDR1 is MGHRA and CDR2 is YSYEKL. The CDR3 reads CASSRENQGPTPREQYF. Here the CDR3 DNA reads TGCGCCAGCAGCCGAGAAAATCAGGGCCCTACCCCCCGGGAGCAGTACTTC.